This T cell receptor (beta chain) was found in a study of neurological immune-mediated disorders. The sample holds many counts of this clonotype. Time point: longitudinal time-point 2. TCRdb reprocessed the 5' RACE reads via MiXCR and lists one record per CDR3 protein. The data show fewer than 60,000 distinct CDR3 sequences, about an eighth seen once. Germline values: CDR1 MNHEY, CDR2 SMNVEV (reference sequence). V gave up 3 bases and J gave up 5 bases, with 10 bases separating them. The CDR3 is made up of 14 amino acids. The chain carries TRBV27 and TRBJ2-2; D is possibly TRBD2 (5 bases). The sequenced sample consisted of PBMCs. This clonotype was obtained from a male donor with HTLV-1-associated myelopathy (HAM/TSP). The CDR3: CASSFGLKTGELFF. CDR3 nucleotides: TGTGCCAGCAGTTTTGGACTCAAGACCGGGGAGCTGTTTTTT.